Listed below are T cell receptor beta chains from one sample, sequenced in a study of OX40 agonist ivuxolimab in advanced cancers. Assay used: immunoSEQ multiplex PCR; TCRdb lists only in-frame clones, some missing. This table has roughly 25,000 clones, about four fifths appearing once. Sample: CD4+ or CD8+ T cells sorted from blood, taken in a trial of the OX40 agonist ivuxolimab. These receptors were collected from an adult with an advanced solid tumor such as melanoma, head and neck, liver or kidney cancer. The CDR3 runs from the conserved cysteine through the conserved F or W. The D gene is left open where the match is weak. The size of a clone is reported for some rows only, either as once, few or many, or as a class for expanded clones.

d_gene	abundance	v_gene	j_gene	CDR3nt	CDR3aa
-	few	TRBV4-1	TRBJ2-5	TGCGCCAGCAGCCAAGGAGCAGATTTTGGCCAAGAGACCCAGTACTTC	CASSQGADFGQETQYF
-	-	TRBV4-2	TRBJ1-1	TGTGCCAGCAGCCAAGAAAGGGCGGCGAACACTGAAGCTTTCTTT	CASSQERAANTEAFF
TRBD2	once	TRBV2	TRBJ2-6	TGTGCCAGCAGGGCCGGGGGGTCTAACGTCCTGACTTTC	CASRAGGSNVLTF
-	-	TRBV11-2	TRBJ2-7	TGTGCCAGCAGCCCCCGGCCAGGGGACTACGAGCAGTACTTC	CASSPRPGDYEQYF
-	-	TRBV19	TRBJ2-7	TGTGCCAGTAGTATAGGACAGCCCTGGGAGCAGTACTTC	CASSIGQPWEQYF
TRBD2	many	TRBV13	TRBJ2-5	TGTGCCAGCAGCCCCGGACTAGCGGGGGGGAACCAAGAGACCCAGTACTTC	CASSPGLAGGNQETQYF
TRBD2	few	TRBV28	TRBJ2-7	TGTGCCAGCAGTTTAGCCCTAGCGGAAATCTACGAGCAGTACTTC	CASSLALAEIYEQYF
TRBD1	once	TRBV30	TRBJ1-2	TGTGCCTGGGCAATAGGACAGGGAAGTTATGGCTACACCTTC	CAWAIGQGSYGYTF
-	-	TRBV2	TRBJ1-5	TGTGCCAGCAGTGAGTCAGCCATGGGCAATCAGCCCCAGCATTTT	CASSESAMGNQPQHF
-	-	TRBV4-1	TRBJ1-5	TGCGCCAGCAGCTACGGGGGGGCCGGCAATCAGCCCCAGCATTTT	CASSYGGAGNQPQHF
-	-	TRBV28	TRBJ2-1	TGTGCCAGCCTGTACGGGAAGAGCTCCTACAATGAGCAGTTCTTC	CASLYGKSSYNEQFF
-	-	TRBV7-8	TRBJ2-7	TGTGCCAGCAGCTTGGCAGTAGGCGTCGGAACCTACGAGCAGTACTTC	CASSLAVGVGTYEQYF
-	-	TRBV11-3	TRBJ2-1	TGTGCCAGCGAGAAGAATGAGCAGTTCTTC	CASEKNEQFF
-	-	TRBV7-3	TRBJ2-5	TGTGCCAGCAGCTTAGGCGGGACAGCTCAATATTGGGAAGAGACCCAGTACTTC	CASSLGGTAQYWEETQYF
-	-	TRBV11-2	TRBJ2-2	TGTGCCAGCAGCTTAGGAGAGGGGACCGGGGAGCTGTTTTTT	CASSLGEGTGELFF
-	once	TRBV5-3	TRBJ2-1	TGTGCCAGAAGCTTAGGGTTTAAAGGGTACAATGAGCAGTTCTTC	CARSLGFKGYNEQFF
-	once	TRBV29-1	TRBJ2-3	TGCAGCGTTGAACGTAGAGACACAGATACGCAGTATTTT	CSVERRDTDTQYF
-	few	TRBV30	TRBJ2-7	TGTGCCTGGAGTCCCGCGTGGGGCGAGCAGTACTTC	CAWSPAWGEQYF
-	-	TRBV28	TRBJ2-7	TGTGCCAGCAGTTTAGGGACCGGAGGTCACGAGCAGTACTTC	CASSLGTGGHEQYF
TRBD1	-	TRBV9	TRBJ2-7	TGTGCCAGCAGCGTAGATGGGACAGGGGACGAGCAGTACTTC	CASSVDGTGDEQYF
-	once	TRBV9	TRBJ2-7	TGTGCCAGCAGCGTAGGAAACGGACCATCTTACGAGCAGTACTTC	CASSVGNGPSYEQYF
TRBD1	once	TRBV6-1	TRBJ2-7	TGTGCCAGCAGCTGGACAGGGGATTCCTACGAGCAGTACTTC	CASSWTGDSYEQYF
-	-	TRBV14	TRBJ1-1	TGTGCCAGCAGCCAAGATTGGGCGGGGACTGAAGCTTTCTTT	CASSQDWAGTEAFF
-	-	TRBV7-9	TRBJ2-7	TGTGCCAGCAGCTTAGCGGTCAGCTCCTACGAGCAGTACTTC	CASSLAVSSYEQYF
-	-	TRBV10-3	TRBJ2-5	TGTGCCATCAGTGAGTCCGGGCCAGACAGCACGAGATGGACCCAGTACTTC	CAISESGPDSTRWTQYF
-	-	TRBV10-1	TRBJ2-1	TGCGCCAGCAGTGTCGGGAGCTCCTACAATGAGCAGTTCTTC	CASSVGSSYNEQFF
-	-	TRBV10-3	TRBJ1-1	TGTGCCATCTGGCCTGGCACTTCGATGAACACTGAAGCTTTCTTT	CAIWPGTSMNTEAFF
-	few	TRBV5-1	TRBJ1-2	TGCGCCAGCAGCCAGCTCGGTGCAGGGGTGAATGGCTACACCTTC	CASSQLGAGVNGYTF
-	-	TRBV4-2	TRBJ2-3	TGTGCCAGCAGCCAAGAAGCCCCCGCCACAGATACGCAGTATTTT	CASSQEAPATDTQYF
-	-	TRBV9	TRBJ2-5	TGTGCCAGCAGCGTAGGTAGCCAGGGACTTCAAGAGACCCAGTACTTC	CASSVGSQGLQETQYF
-	-	TRBV11-2	TRBJ1-1	TGTGCCAGCAGCCCCACCCCAGACACTGAAGCTTTCTTT	CASSPTPDTEAFF
TRBD2	few	TRBV7-9	TRBJ2-7	TGTGCCAGCAGCTTAGTACTAGCGGGAGATTTCTACGAGCAGTACTTC	CASSLVLAGDFYEQYF
-	once	TRBV5-1	TRBJ1-2	TGCGCCAGCAGCTTGGGTGGGGGGCTTCGTGGCTACACCTTC	CASSLGGGLRGYTF
-	-	TRBV6-6	TRBJ1-2	TGTGCCAGCAGTTACTCGGTATTGGATGGCTACACCTTC	CASSYSVLDGYTF
-	-	TRBV11-2	TRBJ2-1	TGTGCCAGCAGCATAACCGGGACATCGTACAATGAGCAGTTCTTC	CASSITGTSYNEQFF
-	-	TRBV2	TRBJ2-1	TGTGCCAGCAGTGACGAGGGAGTGAAGGGCAATGAGCAGTTCTTC	CASSDEGVKGNEQFF
TRBD1	-	TRBV29-1	TRBJ2-7	TGCAGCGTTGAAGATCCCACAGGGGGTACCTACGAGCAGTACTTC	CSVEDPTGGTYEQYF
-	-	TRBV28	TRBJ1-1	TGTGCCAGCAGAGACGGGAAGAACACTGAAGCTTTCTTT	CASRDGKNTEAFF
-	-	TRBV6-1	TRBJ1-5	TGTGCCAGCAGTGAAGGGGCAGGGGTGGCAATCAATAGCAATCAGCCCCAGCATTTT	CASSEGAGVAINSNQPQHF
TRBD2	-	TRBV7-9	TRBJ2-1	TGTGCCAGCAGCTCCACCTCTTACGGGAGGGGCCGTGAGCAGTTCTTC	CASSSTSYGRGREQFF
-	few	TRBV2	TRBJ2-1	TGTGCCAGCAGTGGGACCCTCAGGGATTACAATGAGCAGTTCTTC	CASSGTLRDYNEQFF
TRBD1	many	TRBV6-5	TRBJ1-4	TGTGCCAGCAGTTACACGTCAGGGGGAAAACTGTTTTTT	CASSYTSGGKLFF
TRBD1	-	TRBV6-5	TRBJ1-6	TGTGCCAGCAGTGGCGGGACAGAAAATTCACCCCTCCACTTT	CASSGGTENSPLHF
-	-	TRBV5-1	TRBJ2-7	TGCGCCAGCAGCTTAGAGGGAAACTACTACGAGCAGTACTTC	CASSLEGNYYEQYF
-	-	TRBV5-6	TRBJ2-7	TGTGCCAGCACCCTGACCGGGGTCGACGAGCAGTACTTC	CASTLTGVDEQYF
-	-	TRBV6-1	TRBJ1-2	TGTGCCAGCAGTGAAAACTGGGGCTACACCTTC	CASSENWGYTF
-	medium-sized	TRBV9	TRBJ2-2	TGTGCCAGCAGCGTTTTTTCGACCGGGGAGCTGTTTTTT	CASSVFSTGELFF
TRBD1	-	TRBV7-9	TRBJ2-2	TGTGCCAGCAGGGTTGACAGGGGTCCCGGGGAGCTGTTTTTT	CASRVDRGPGELFF
-	-	TRBV29-1	TRBJ1-1	TGCAGCGTTCAGGGTGACACTGAAGCTTTCTTT	CSVQGDTEAFF
-	medium-sized	TRBV9	TRBJ1-1	TGTGCCAGCAGCGTAGAGGGGAACACTGAAGCTTTCTTT	CASSVEGNTEAFF
-	-	TRBV30	TRBJ1-4	TGTGCCTGGAGTCCTACCGGGACTTATGAAAAACTGTTTTTT	CAWSPTGTYEKLFF
-	-	TRBV30	TRBJ1-5	TGTGCCTGGAGTGTCGACGGGAATCAGCCCCAGCATTTT	CAWSVDGNQPQHF
-	-	TRBV10-3	TRBJ2-7	TGTGCCATCAGTGAGGGTACACGCTACGAGCAGTACTTC	CAISEGTRYEQYF
-	-	TRBV19	TRBJ1-5	TGTGCCAGTAGTATACATGGGGGCAACAATCAGCCCCAGCATTTT	CASSIHGGNNQPQHF
-	few	TRBV7-9	TRBJ2-1	TGTGCCAGCAGCTTAGCGGGCCAGCACAATGAGCAGTTCTTC	CASSLAGQHNEQFF